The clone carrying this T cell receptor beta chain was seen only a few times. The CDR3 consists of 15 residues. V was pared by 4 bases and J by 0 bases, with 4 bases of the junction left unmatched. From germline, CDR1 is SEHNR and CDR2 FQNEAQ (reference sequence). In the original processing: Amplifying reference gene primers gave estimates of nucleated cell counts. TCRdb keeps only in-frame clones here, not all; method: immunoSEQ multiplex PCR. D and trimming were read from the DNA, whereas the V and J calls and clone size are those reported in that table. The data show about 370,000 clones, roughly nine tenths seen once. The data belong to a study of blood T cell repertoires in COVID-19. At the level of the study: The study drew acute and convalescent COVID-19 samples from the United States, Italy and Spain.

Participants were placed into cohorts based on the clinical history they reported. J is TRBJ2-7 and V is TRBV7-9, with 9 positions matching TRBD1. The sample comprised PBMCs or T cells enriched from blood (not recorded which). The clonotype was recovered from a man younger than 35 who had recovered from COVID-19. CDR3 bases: TGTGCCAGCAGCTCCGGACAGGGGAGCTCCTACGAGCAGTACTTC. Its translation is CASSSGQGSSYEQYF.